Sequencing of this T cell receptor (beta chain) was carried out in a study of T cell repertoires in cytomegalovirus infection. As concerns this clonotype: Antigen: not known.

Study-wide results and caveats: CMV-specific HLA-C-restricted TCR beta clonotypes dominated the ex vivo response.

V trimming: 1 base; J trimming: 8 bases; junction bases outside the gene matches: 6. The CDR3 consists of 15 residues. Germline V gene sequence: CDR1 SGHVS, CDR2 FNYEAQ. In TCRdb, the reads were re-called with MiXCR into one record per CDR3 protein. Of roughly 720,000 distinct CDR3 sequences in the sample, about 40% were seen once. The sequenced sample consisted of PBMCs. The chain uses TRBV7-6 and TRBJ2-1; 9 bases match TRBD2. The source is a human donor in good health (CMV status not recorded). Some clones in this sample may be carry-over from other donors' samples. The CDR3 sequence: CASSLGVAGVYEQFF. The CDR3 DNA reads TGTGCCAGCAGCTTAGGAGTAGCGGGAGTGTATGAGCAGTTCTTC.